This TCR beta chain was observed in a study of breast tumors, draining lymph nodes, adjacent tissues. Whole-study results and caveats: That most tumor T cells come from lymph nodes remained unproven. Data fit most tumor T cells coming from lymph node, expanding in tumor.

The CDR3 sequence is 15 residues long. Germline CDR1 reads MGHRA; CDR2 reads YSYEKL. TCRdb itself ran the multiplex PCR reads through MiXCR, one entry per CDR3 protein. In the table there are around 100,000 distinct CDR3 sequences, around 21% of which are singletons. Concerning this clonotype: The antigen is not known. A much larger clonotype is one base distant, so this may be a read error.

The lymph nodes were axillary draining lymph nodes from breast cancer patients. The source material was axillary lymph node tissue. The source of this sequence is a female donor with breast cancer. Some clones in this sample may be carry-over from other donors' samples. The V call is TRBV4-1, the J call TRBJ2-3; 7 bases are a match to TRBD1. CDR3 sequence reads: CARSQDLSGGYTQYF. The CDR3 bases are TGCGCCAGAAGCCAAGATCTGTCAGGGGGATATACGCAGTATTTT.